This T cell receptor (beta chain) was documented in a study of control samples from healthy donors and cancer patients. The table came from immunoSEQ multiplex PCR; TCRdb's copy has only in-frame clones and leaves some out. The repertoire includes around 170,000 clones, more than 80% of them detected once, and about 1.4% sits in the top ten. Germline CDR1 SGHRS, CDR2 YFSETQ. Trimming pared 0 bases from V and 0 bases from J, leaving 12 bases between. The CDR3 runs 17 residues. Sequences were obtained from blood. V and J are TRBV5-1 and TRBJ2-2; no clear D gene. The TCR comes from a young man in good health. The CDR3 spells CASSLGIAYSNTGELFF. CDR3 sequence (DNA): TGCGCCAGCAGCTTGGGAATCGCATACTCGAACACCGGGGAGCTGTTTTTT.